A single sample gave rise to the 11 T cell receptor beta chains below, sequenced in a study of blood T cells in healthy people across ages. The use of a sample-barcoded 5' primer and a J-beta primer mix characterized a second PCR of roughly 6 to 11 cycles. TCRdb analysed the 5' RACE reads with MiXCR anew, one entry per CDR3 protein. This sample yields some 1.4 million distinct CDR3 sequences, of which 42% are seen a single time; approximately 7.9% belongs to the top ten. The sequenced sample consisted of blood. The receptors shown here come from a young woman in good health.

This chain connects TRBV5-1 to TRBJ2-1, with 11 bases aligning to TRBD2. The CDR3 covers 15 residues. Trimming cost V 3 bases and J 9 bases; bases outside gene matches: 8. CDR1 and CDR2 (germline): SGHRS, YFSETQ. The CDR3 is CASSSGTSGPSEQFF. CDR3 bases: TGCGCCAGCAGCTCCGGGACTAGCGGACCAAGTGAGCAGTTCTTC. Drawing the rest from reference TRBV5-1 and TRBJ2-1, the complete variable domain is KAGVTQTPRYLIKTRGQQVTLSCSPISGHRSVSWYQQTPGQGLQFLFEYFSETQRNKGNFPGRFSGRQFSNSRSEMNVSTLELGDSALYLCASSSGTSGPSEQFFGPGTRLTVL.

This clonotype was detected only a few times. The CDR3 region has the DNA TGTGCCAGCATACCCACCGGACAGATTAATCAGCCCCAGCATTTT. It encodes CASIPTGQINQPQHF. This chain links TRBV12-3 or TRBV12-4 with TRBJ1-5, with a possible D match to TRBD1 (6 bases). Trimming shortened V by 7 bases and J by 4 bases, and 17 bases separated the two germline ends. There are 15 residues in the CDR3.

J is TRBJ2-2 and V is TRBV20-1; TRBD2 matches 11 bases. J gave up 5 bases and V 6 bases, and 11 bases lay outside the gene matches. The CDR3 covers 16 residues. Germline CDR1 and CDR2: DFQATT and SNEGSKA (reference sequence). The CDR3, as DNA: TGCAGTGCCCGCACGGGGGCTAGCGGGAGGACCGGGGAGCTGTTTTTT. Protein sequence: CSARTGASGRTGELFF.

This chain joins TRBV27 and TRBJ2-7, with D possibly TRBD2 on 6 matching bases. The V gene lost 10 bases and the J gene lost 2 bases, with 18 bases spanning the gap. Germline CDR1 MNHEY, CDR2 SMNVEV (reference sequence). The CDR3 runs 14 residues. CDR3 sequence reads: CATSSVGGAYEQYF. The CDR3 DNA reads TGTGCCACCTCCTCGGTCGGGGGTGCCTACGAGCAGTACTTC.

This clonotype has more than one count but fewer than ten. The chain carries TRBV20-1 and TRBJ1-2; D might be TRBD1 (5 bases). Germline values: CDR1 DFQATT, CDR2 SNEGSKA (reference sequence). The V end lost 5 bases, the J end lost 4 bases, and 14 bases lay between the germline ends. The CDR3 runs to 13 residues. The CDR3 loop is CSARQTTSYGYTF. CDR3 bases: TGCAGTGCTCGACAGACGACGAGCTATGGCTACACCTTC.

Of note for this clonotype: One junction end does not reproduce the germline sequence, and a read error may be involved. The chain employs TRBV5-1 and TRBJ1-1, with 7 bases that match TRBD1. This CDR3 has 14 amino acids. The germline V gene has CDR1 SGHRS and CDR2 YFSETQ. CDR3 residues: CAGSYTGQSAEAFF. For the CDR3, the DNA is TGCGCCGGCAGCTATACGGGACAGTCGGCTGAAGCTTTCTTT.

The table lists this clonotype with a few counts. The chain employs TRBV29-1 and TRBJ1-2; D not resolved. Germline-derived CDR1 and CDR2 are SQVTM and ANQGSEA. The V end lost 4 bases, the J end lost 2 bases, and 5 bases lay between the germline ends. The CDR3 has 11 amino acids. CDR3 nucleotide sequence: TGCAGCGTTGTTACAAACTATGGCTACACCTTC. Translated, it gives CSVVTNYGYTF.

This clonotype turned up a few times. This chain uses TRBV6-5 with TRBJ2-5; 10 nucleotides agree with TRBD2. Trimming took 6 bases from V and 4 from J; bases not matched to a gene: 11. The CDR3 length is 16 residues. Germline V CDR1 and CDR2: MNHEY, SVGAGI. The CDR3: CASRGSGLAKAETQYF. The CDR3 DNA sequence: TGTGCCAGCAGAGGTTCGGGACTAGCGAAAGCAGAGACCCAGTACTTC.

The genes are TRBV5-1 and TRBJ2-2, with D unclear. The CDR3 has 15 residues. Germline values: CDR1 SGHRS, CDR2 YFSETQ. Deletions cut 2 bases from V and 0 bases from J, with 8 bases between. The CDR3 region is CASSFLDANTGELFF. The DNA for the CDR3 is TGCGCCAGCAGCTTTTTGGACGCGAACACCGGGGAGCTGTTTTTT.

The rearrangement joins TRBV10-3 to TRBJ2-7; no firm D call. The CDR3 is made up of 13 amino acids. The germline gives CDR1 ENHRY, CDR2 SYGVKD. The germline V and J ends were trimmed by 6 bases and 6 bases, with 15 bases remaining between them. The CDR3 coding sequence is TGTGCCATCAGGGACCCTTGGAGCGCCGAGCAGTACTTC. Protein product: CAIRDPWSAEQYF.

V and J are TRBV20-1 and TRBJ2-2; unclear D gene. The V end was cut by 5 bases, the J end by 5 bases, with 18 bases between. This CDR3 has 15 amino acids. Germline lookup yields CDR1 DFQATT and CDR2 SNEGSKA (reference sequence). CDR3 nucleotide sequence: TGCAGTGCTGTGGACGGACGGCTAGGGACCGGGGAGCTGTTTTTT. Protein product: CSAVDGRLGTGELFF.